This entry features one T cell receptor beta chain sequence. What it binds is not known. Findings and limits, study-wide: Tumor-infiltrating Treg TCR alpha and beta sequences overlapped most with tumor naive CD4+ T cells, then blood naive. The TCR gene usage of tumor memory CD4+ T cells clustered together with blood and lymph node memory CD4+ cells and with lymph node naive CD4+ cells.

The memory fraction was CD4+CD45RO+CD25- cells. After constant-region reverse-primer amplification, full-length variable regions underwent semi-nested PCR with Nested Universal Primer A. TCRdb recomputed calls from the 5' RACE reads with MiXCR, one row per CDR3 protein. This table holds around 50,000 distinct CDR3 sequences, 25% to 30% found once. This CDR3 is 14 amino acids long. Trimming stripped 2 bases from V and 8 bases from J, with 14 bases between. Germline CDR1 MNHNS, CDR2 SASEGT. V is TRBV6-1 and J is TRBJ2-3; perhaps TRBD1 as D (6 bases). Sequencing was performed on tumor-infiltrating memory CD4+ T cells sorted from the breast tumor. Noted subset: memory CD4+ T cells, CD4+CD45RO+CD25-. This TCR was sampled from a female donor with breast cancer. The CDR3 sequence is CASSESRPQGTQYF. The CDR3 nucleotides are TGTGCCAGCAGTGAAAGTAGGCCACAGGGTACGCAGTATTTT.